This paragraph covers one TCR beta chain sequence. Only a few counts were recorded for this clonotype. The antigen it binds to is not known. Base-call qualities are not available, and no considerably larger clone is one nucleotide away. CDR1 and CDR2 (MNHNY, SVGAGI) derive from the germline V gene (reference sequence). From the cysteine up to the valine, the CDR3 has a length of 15 residues. Only CDR3 DNA is held: 45 bases, read in frame from base 1. Compared with germline, V lacks 5 bases and J lacks 2 bases; bases without a gene match: 5. PBMCs were isolated by Ficoll-Paque density gradient centrifugation. This entry comes from a study of T-cell memory formation after mild COVID-19 (dated by TCRdb to about 2021). Describing the broader study: TCR sequence clusters from the two donors were found to be largely donor specific. In a couple of donors, T-cell clones that expanded and contracted after mild COVID-19 were tracked by sequencing TCRalpha and TCRbeta repertoires over time. Two young, previously healthy adult volunteers made up the cohort, one male and one female.

Sequencer: Illumina NovaSeq 6000. cDNA libraries for TCRalpha and TCRbeta were prepared by 5'RACE using constant-segment primers, with sample barcodes and unique molecular identifiers added. Trizol reagent was used to extract RNA from every sample. The libraries were amplified in two PCR steps, and the second step added a second sample barcode and Illumina TruSeq adapters. Libraries were sequenced on an Illumina NovaSeq with 2 x 150 bp paired-end reads. The published analysis was carried out like this. With migec v1.2.7, reads were demultiplexed and then collapsed into UMI-guided consensus sequences. Using mixcr v2.1.11, UMI consensuses were aligned to TRA and TRB V and J templates and then assembled into clonotypes. Clonotypes were classified as expanded or contracted when called significant by both edgeR and NoisET, with noise models trained on biological replicates. edgeR calls used a false discovery rate-adjusted p below 0.01 and a log2 fold-change threshold of 1. As an exploratory analysis of dynamics, max-normalized trajectories of the 1000 most abundant clonotypes were examined by PCA with hierarchical clustering. Separately sequenced CD4+ and CD8+ repertoires were used to assign the CD4 or CD8 phenotype of responding clones. The public reads were reanalyzed by TCRdb: fastp trimming at Q25, MiXCR alignment, in-frame beta chains only. Rows with one shared CDR3 protein collapse into an entry with the most common genes and DNA. TCRdb's processing, not the authors', yielded these V and J calls. Across this sample there are under 450,000 distinct CDR3 sequences, with more than 20% seen only once. The ten largest make up about 21% of the sample.

Overall results and qualifications from the work: Contracting CD4+ clones were found mainly in CM and EM memory subsets, while CD8+ clones were enriched in EMRA. Clones that contracted from day 15 to 85 showed balanced CD4/CD8 phenotypes, whereas a second wave of clones that expanded from day 15 to 37 leaned towards CD4+. Only two mild cases were covered by the study, and larger cohorts that include severe cases with pre-infection samples were considered necessary. The second-wave clones that peaked on day 37 were not confirmed to be SARS-CoV-2 specific. Some responding clones were detected in pre-infection memory, suggesting pre-existing cross-reactive memory T cells joined the SARS-CoV-2 response.

Rearrangement joined TRBV6-6 to TRBJ2-7; 11 bases in the junction line up with TRBD1. What was sequenced was PBMCs or a T cell subset sorted from them (not recorded which). This receptor was taken from a man aged 18 to 30 who had mild COVID-19 (a few samples of this study predate the infection). The sample titles of this study are shuffled in the database, so cell type and time point are left out; the donor was told from shared clones. The CDR3 here reads CASSARDRGAYEQYV. The nucleotides read TGTGCCAGCAGTGCCCGGGACAGGGGGGCCTACGAGCAGTACGTC.